These T cell receptor beta chains were read from a single sample in a study of radiation and T cells in renal cell carcinoma. Profiling relied on immunoSEQ multiplex PCR, and the TCRdb table lists in-frame clones only, not all of them. The data hold roughly 130,000 clones, with roughly four fifths observed a single time. Source: blood, taken from a patient whose treatment included radiotherapy and nephrectomy. Receptor source: a woman aged 55-70 years with renal cell carcinoma. CDR3s leave out the opening cysteine and the closing phenylalanine or tryptophan.

v_call: TRBV4-2; j_call: TRBJ2-1; cdr3_aa: ASSQDRIRGRYNEQF
v_call: TRBV19; j_call: TRBJ1-1; cdr3_aa: ASSMYTGNTEAF
v_call: TRBV9; j_call: TRBJ2-1; cdr3_aa: ASSIQAGGWNEQF
v_call: TRBV11-3; j_call: TRBJ1-1; cdr3_aa: ASSLGGDGVTEAF
v_call: TRBV5-6; j_call: TRBJ1-1; cdr3_aa: ASSWDRGSSTEAF
v_call: TRBV4-1; j_call: TRBJ2-7; cdr3_aa: ASSQIASGGSTYEQY
v_call: TRBV12-5; j_call: TRBJ2-5; cdr3_aa: ASGLGIGSAYQETQY
v_call: TRBV5-1; j_call: TRBJ2-5; cdr3_aa: ASSVDGRGRETQY
v_call: TRBV7-3; j_call: TRBJ2-2; cdr3_aa: ASSLVGGAGELF
v_call: TRBV25-1; j_call: TRBJ2-7; cdr3_aa: ASSLTGGYEQY
v_call: TRBV2; j_call: TRBJ2-6; cdr3_aa: ASSGTGGASGANVLT
v_call: TRBV6-5; j_call: TRBJ2-3; cdr3_aa: ASTSWGSGTDTQY
v_call: TRBV6-1; j_call: TRBJ2-6; cdr3_aa: ASSEARSSGANVLT
v_call: TRBV20-1; j_call: TRBJ1-2; cdr3_aa: SAPGRGGYT
v_call: TRBV7-2; j_call: TRBJ1-6; cdr3_aa: ASSFGLTNSPLH
v_call: TRBV29-1; j_call: TRBJ2-1; cdr3_aa: SVGTSGNEQF
v_call: TRBV6-5; j_call: TRBJ2-4; cdr3_aa: ASGVGGKNIQY
v_call: TRBV6-1; j_call: TRBJ1-2; cdr3_aa: ASSESGNRNGYT
v_call: TRBV7-2; j_call: TRBJ2-7; cdr3_aa: ASSIGYEQY
v_call: TRBV6-5; j_call: TRBJ2-5; cdr3_aa: ASRGYQETQY
v_call: TRBV28; j_call: TRBJ2-3; cdr3_aa: ASSLSPPGQERTDTQY
v_call: TRBV27; j_call: TRBJ1-4; cdr3_aa: ASIGPRATNEKLF
v_call: TRBV7-9; j_call: TRBJ1-4; cdr3_aa: ASSLWEGTAPEKLF
v_call: TRBV7-2; j_call: TRBJ2-2; cdr3_aa: ASRPTGYQGELF
v_call: TRBV4-3; j_call: TRBJ2-7; cdr3_aa: ASSQVNHIDHEQY
v_call: TRBV5-4; j_call: TRBJ2-5; cdr3_aa: ASSLISARETQY
v_call: TRBV2; j_call: TRBJ1-2; cdr3_aa: ASSAYGYT
v_call: TRBV7-8; j_call: TRBJ2-1; cdr3_aa: ASSLGRGASYNEQF
v_call: TRBV10-3; j_call: TRBJ1-1; cdr3_aa: AISEDTEAF
v_call: TRBV9; j_call: TRBJ1-4; cdr3_aa: ASSGQGAREKLF
v_call: TRBV4-1; j_call: TRBJ1-4; cdr3_aa: ASSQDRDFNEKLF
v_call: TRBV5-5; j_call: TRBJ1-6; cdr3_aa: ASSLIWRGSPLH
v_call: TRBV5-4; j_call: TRBJ2-5; cdr3_aa: ASSPSSETQY
v_call: TRBV15; j_call: TRBJ2-7; cdr3_aa: ATSRDSNAEQY
v_call: TRBV5-5; j_call: TRBJ1-1; cdr3_aa: ASSWGRAPEAF
v_call: TRBV5-6; j_call: TRBJ2-1; cdr3_aa: ASSLAGKGYNEQF
v_call: TRBV19; j_call: TRBJ1-4; cdr3_aa: ASRKTRGPNEKLF
v_call: TRBV7-9; j_call: TRBJ1-1; cdr3_aa: ASSPGGNTEAF
v_call: TRBV11-2; j_call: TRBJ1-4; cdr3_aa: ASSRGTALGDEKLF
v_call: TRBV7-2; j_call: TRBJ2-5; cdr3_aa: ASSSQSRGSETQY
v_call: TRBV10-1; j_call: TRBJ2-7; cdr3_aa: ATLGGSRYEQY
v_call: TRBV23-1; j_call: TRBJ2-3; cdr3_aa: ASSQRPAESTDTQY